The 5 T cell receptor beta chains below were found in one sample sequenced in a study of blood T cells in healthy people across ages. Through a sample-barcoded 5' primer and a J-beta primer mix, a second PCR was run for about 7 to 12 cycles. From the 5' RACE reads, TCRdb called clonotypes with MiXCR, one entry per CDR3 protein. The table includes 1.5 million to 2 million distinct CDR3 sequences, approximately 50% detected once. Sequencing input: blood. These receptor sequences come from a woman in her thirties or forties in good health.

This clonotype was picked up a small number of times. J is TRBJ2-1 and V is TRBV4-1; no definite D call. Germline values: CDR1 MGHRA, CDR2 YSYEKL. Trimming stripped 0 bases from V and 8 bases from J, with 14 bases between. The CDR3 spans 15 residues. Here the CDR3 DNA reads TGCGCCAGCAGCCAAGATCTTGCACGGATCGATGAGCAGTTCTTC. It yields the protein CASSQDLARIDEQFF.

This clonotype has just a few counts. The chain's CDR3 is CAISEMTGINSPLHF. The CDR3 DNA follows: TGTGCCATCAGTGAGATGACAGGCATAAATTCACCCCTCCACTTT. The chain carries TRBV10-3 and TRBJ1-6, with a possible D match to TRBD1 (6 bases). Germline lookup yields CDR1 ENHRY and CDR2 SYGVKD. The CDR3 has 15 amino acids. Trimming took 2 bases from V and 7 from J, leaving 12 bases between them.

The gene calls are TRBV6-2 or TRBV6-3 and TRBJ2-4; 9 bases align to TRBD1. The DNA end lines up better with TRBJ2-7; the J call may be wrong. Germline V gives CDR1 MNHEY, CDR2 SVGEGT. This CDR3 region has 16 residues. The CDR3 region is CASSWWDGTGTYEQYF. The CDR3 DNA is TGTGCCAGCAGTTGGTGGGATGGGACAGGGACCTACGAGCAGTACTTC.

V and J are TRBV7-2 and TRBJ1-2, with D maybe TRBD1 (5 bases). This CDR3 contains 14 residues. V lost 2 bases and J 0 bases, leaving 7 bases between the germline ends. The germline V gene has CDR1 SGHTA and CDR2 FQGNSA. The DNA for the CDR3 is TGTGCCAGCAGCTTACAGACAGCTAACTATGGCTACACCTTC. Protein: CASSLQTANYGYTF.

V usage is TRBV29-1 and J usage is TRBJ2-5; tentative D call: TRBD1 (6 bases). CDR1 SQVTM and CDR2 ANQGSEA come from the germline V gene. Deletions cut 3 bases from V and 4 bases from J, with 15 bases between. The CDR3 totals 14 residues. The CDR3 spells CSVEPTGLGETQYF. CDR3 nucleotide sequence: TGCAGCGTTGAGCCCACAGGGTTAGGAGAGACCCAGTACTTC.